This TCR beta chain was identified in a study of T cells after yellow fever vaccination (dated by TCRdb to the late 2010s). Looking at the study overall: The SMART-Seq v4 Ultra Low Input RNA kit was used to prepare libraries from fractions with low cell numbers. To follow T-cell clones before and after both primary and booster YFV17D yellow fever vaccination, bulk TCR alpha and beta repertoires underwent longitudinal sequencing. Two healthy male donors, one aged 18 to 29 and one aged 30 to 40 years, were included in the cohort. Blood was drawn at multiple timepoints before and after primary and secondary immunization, with bulk PBMC replicates and cell subsets isolated. The full study reports these points: The study included only a couple of donors, which limits how far the findings can be generalized. Computational filtering was required because FACS-sorted repertoires could contain abundant contaminating clonotypes from the bulk population. After the booster, most clones that had expanded after primary vaccination were detected again (roughly 96% of CD4 and around nine tenths of CD8), suggesting broad maintenance of memory. Compared with the primary T-cell response, the secondary T-cell response was faster but weaker, reaching its peak on day 5 rather than on day 15. A small fraction of clonotypes showed up in both the CD4 and CD8 compartments, probably as a result of convergent recombination.

Read against the paper, the sample's treatment or condition label means: live attenuated yellow fever vaccine strain. PBMCs were isolated from peripheral blood using a standard Ficoll-Paque protocol. Dynabeads CD4 and CD8 positive selection kits were used to isolate the CD4 and CD8 T-cell fractions. TriZol was used to extract RNA from bulk PBMCs, from CD4 and CD8 fractions, and from dextramer-positive and dextramer-negative fractions. The instrument was an Illumina NovaSeq 6000. TCR cDNA was synthesized by 5'RACE template switching, which introduced a universal primer site and unique molecular identifiers. Priming of cDNA synthesis was performed from both the TCR alpha and TCR beta constant segments. Libraries were amplified in two PCR steps, with sample barcodes and sequencing adapters added in the second step. Sequencing of libraries was performed on Illumina HiSeq 2500 (2x100 bp) or NovaSeq (2x150 bp). The paper's data handling went like this. Demultiplexing of reads and collapsing into UMI consensus sequences were performed with MIGEC, and V(D)J alignment was carried out with MiXCR. Clonotypes responding to the vaccine were identified with edgeR on replicate PBMC samples, with the criteria of FDR below 0.01 and a log2 fold change above 5 up to day 15. CD4 or CD8 identity was assigned to each bulk clonotype according to whether the clonotype was present at higher abundance in the sequenced CD4 repertoire or the sequenced CD8 repertoire. TCRdb reran the public reads through fastp at Q25 and MiXCR, keeping productive beta chains. For every CDR3 protein sequence, its rows merge into one entry that carries the most common genes and DNA. Clone size and V and J calls follow TCRdb, not the original study. Present in this sample are about 340,000 distinct CDR3 sequences, about an eighth of which were seen just once. Of the sample, about 3% falls within the top ten clones.

Taken from cysteine to phenylalanine, the CDR3 has 14 residues. The read is trimmed to its CDR3 DNA, 42 bases read in frame from base 1. V ends up 2 bases short and J 7 bases short, with an unmatched junction base count of 5. The germline V gene specifies MNHEY as CDR1 and SVGAGI as CDR2. On this clonotype itself: Its recognized antigen is unknown. Base quality data are lacking; no much larger clone is found one base away.

The V and J genes are TRBV6-5 and TRBJ1-1; 9 middle bases align to TRBD1. This TCR came from a young man who received the YFV17D yellow fever vaccine. The source was CD4+ T cells sorted from PBMCs, collected 15 days after the yellow fever booster vaccination. For the CDR3, the sequence is CASSYITGGGEAFF. The DNA reads as follows: TGTGCCAGCAGTTACATCACAGGGGGCGGTGAAGCTTTCTTT.